This T cell receptor beta chain was documented in a study of CD8+CD57+ T cells in acquired aplastic anemia. Study at large: Roughly 3 ug was the average amount of DNA from sorted CD4+ and CD8+ cells. Findings and limits, study-wide: Overlap between patients and controls comprised just under 30 CD8+ CDR3 sequences. CD8+ Simpson's diversity did not differ significantly between patients and controls.

V shed 4 bases and J shed 9 bases, with 17 bases lying between them. Per germline, CDR1 SGHRS and CDR2 YFSETQ. The CDR3 has 14 amino acids. For this clonotype: What it recognizes is unknown.

Genomic DNA provided the template from which TCR beta VDJ and CDR3 profiles were obtained. Via MiXCR, TCRdb re-called the reads, giving one row per CDR3 protein. The sample yields some 200,000 distinct CDR3 sequences, around 63% seen once. Input material: sorted CD4+, CD8+, or CD8+CD57+ T cells (not recorded which) from PBMCs. This sequence was found in a human donor in good health. The chain uses TRBV5-1 and TRBJ1-3; D is unclear. Here the CDR3 DNA reads TGCGCCAGCAGCGGTTCAAGCCCTCCGCGCACCATATATTTT. It is translated as CASSGSSPPRTIYF.